This section outlines one TCR beta chain sequence together with its context. The antigen remains undetermined. From germline, CDR1 is SGHRS and CDR2 YFSETQ. This CDR3 is 16 amino acids long. Trimming stripped 1 base from V and 0 bases from J, with 11 bases between. Some clones are missing from TCRdb's copy, which holds only in-frame ones; the method was immunoSEQ multiplex PCR. The sample contains 69,000 or so clones, around 90% of which appear only once. These data belong to a study of T cell responses to AZD1222 COVID-19 vaccine. Study-level findings and limits: Across the whole spike, CD4 TCRs peaked at regions 160-218 and 743-854. The donor cohort was predominantly white British with a female majority, and clonal diversity may have been underestimated.

The chain joins TRBV5-1 to TRBJ1-3, with no clear D. This receptor was taken from an adult who received the AZD1222 COVID-19 vaccine. The sequencing used peripheral blood, collected 28 days after the second AZD1222 dose. The CDR3 bases are TGCGCCAGCAGCTTGCTGTCGGATTACTCTGGAAACACCATATATTTT. This gives the protein CASSLLSDYSGNTIYF. Full variable domain (outside the CDR3, taken from reference TRBV5-1 and TRBJ1-3): KAGVTQTPRYLIKTRGQQVTLSCSPISGHRSVSWYQQTPGQGLQFLFEYFSETQRNKGNFPGRFSGRQFSNSRSEMNVSTLELGDSALYLCASSLLSDYSGNTIYFGEGSWLTVV.